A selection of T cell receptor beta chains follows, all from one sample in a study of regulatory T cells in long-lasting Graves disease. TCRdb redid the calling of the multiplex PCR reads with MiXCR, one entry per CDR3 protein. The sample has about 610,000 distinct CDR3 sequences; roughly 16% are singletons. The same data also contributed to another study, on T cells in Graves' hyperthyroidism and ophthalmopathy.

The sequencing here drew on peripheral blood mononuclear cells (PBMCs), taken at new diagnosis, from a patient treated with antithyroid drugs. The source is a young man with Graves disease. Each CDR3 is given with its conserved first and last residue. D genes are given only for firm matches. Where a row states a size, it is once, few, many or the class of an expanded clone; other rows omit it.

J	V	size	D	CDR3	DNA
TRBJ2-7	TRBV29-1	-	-	CSVGTGNSYERYF	-
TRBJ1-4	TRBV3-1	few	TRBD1	CASSQRTGNNEKLFF	TGTGCCAGCAGCCAACGGACAGGGAATAATGAAAAACTGTTTTTT
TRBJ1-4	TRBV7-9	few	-	CASTDRTNEKLFF	TGTGCCAGCACCGACAGGACTAATGAAAAACTGTTTTTT
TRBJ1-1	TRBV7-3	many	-	CASSLNRLNTEAFF	TGTGCCAGCAGCTTGAACAGGTTGAACACTGAAGCTTTCTTT
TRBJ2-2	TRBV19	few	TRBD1	CASSIAGTANTGELFF	TGTGCCAGTAGTATTGCAGGGACAGCGAACACCGGGGAGCTGTTTTTT
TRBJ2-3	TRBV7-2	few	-	CASSLASAGSDTQYF	TGTGCCAGCAGCTTAGCGTCCGCGGGATCAGATACGCAGTATTTT
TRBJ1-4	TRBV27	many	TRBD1	CASSTRTGHEKLFF	TGTGCCAGCAGTACCCGGACAGGGCATGAAAAACTGTTTTTT
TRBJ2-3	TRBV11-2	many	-	CASSFMGYTDTQYF	TGTGCCAGCAGCTTTATGGGGTACACAGATACGCAGTATTTT
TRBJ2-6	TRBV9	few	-	CASNSDGSGANVLTF	TGTGCCAGCAACTCTGACGGCTCTGGGGCCAACGTCCTGACTTTC
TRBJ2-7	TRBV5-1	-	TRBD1	CASSLIGTGGSYEQYF	TGCGCCAGCAGCTTGATCGGAACAGGGGGCTCGTACGAGCAGTACTTC
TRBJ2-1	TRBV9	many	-	CASSRIPGEGEQFF	TGTGCCAGCAGTCGTATCCCGGGAGAGGGTGAGCAGTTCTTC
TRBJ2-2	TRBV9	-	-	CASSVTGADTGELFF	TGTGCCAGCAGCGTAACGGGAGCGGACACCGGGGAGCTGTTTTTT
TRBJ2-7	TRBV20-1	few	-	CSAREGVSSYEQYF	TGCAGTGCTAGAGAAGGGGTGAGCTCCTACGAGCAGTACTTC
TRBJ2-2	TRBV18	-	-	CASSPQRGPNTGELFF	TGTGCCAGCTCACCACAGCGAGGGCCCAACACCGGGGAGCTGTTTTTT
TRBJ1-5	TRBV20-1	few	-	CSARVGQPNQPQHF	TGCAGTGCTAGAGTAGGGCAGCCTAATCAGCCCCAGCATTTT
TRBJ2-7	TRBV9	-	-	CASSVGGLPYEQYF	TGTGCCAGCAGCGTAGGGGGCTTGCCCTACGAGCAGTACTTC
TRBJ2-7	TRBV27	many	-	CASSLLPGSYEQYF	TGTGCCAGCAGTTTACTGCCAGGGAGCTACGAGCAGTACTTC
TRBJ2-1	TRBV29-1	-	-	CSVVASPYNEQFF	TGCAGCGTTGTAGCGAGTCCCTACAATGAGCAGTTCTTC
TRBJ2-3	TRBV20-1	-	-	CSARANSGPGKDTQYF	TGCAGTGCTAGAGCCAACTCGGGACCGGGGAAAGATACGCAGTATTTT
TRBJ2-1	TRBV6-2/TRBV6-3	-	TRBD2	CASRLTSGRPEVF	TGTGCCAGCAGGTTAACTAGCGGGAGACCTGAGGTCTTC
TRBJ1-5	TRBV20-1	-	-	CSAPLGGVNQPQHF	TGCAGTGCCCCATTGGGGGGCGTTAATCAGCCCCAGCATTTT
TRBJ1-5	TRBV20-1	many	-	CSAGTYSNQPQHF	TGCAGTGCTGGGACATATAGCAATCAGCCCCAGCATTTT
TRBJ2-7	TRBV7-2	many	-	CASSPPTGTYEQYF	TGTGCCAGCAGCCCCCCTACTGGGACCTACGAGCAGTACTTC
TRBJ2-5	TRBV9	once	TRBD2	CASSVGLAGQVTQYF	TGTGCCAGCAGCGTAGGACTAGCGGGGCAAGTGACCCAGTACTTC
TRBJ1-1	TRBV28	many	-	CASIRAANTEAFF	TGTGCCAGCATACGGGCCGCGAACACTGAAGCTTTCTTT
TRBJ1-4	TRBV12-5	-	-	CASGPPGGMGEKLFF	TGTGCTAGTGGACCCCCTGGAGGGATGGGTGAAAAACTGTTTTTT
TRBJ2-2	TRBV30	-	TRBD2	CAWMGLAGVSTGELFF	TGTGCCTGGATGGGATTAGCGGGAGTATCCACCGGGGAGCTGTTTTTT
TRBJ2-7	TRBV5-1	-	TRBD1	CASSPRQGASYEQYF	TGCGCCAGCAGCCCCCGACAGGGGGCCTCCTACGAGCAGTACTTC
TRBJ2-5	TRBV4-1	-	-	CASSQGLGSRTQYF	TGCGCCAGCAGCCAAGGCTTAGGGTCCCGGACCCAGTACTTC
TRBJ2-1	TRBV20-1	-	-	CSAEAGTEHYNEQFF	TGCAGTGCTGAGGCGGGGACAGAACACTACAATGAGCAGTTCTTC
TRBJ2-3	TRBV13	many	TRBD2	CASSLGLERDTQYF	TGTGCCAGCAGCCTTGGACTAGAGCGAGATACGCAGTATTTT
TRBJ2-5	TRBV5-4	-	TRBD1	CASSLWDRYQETQYF	TGTGCCAGCAGCTTGTGGGACAGGTACCAAGAGACCCAGTACTTC
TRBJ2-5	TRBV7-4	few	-	CASSTRYF	TGTGCCAGCAGCACGAGGTACTTC
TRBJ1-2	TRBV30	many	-	CAWTMANSYGYTF	TGTGCCTGGACGATGGCTAACAGCTATGGCTACACCTTC
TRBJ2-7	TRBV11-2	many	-	CASSGTGLYEQYF	TGTGCCAGCAGCGGGACGGGACTTTACGAGCAGTACTTC
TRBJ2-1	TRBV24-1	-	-	CATSDGRQVYNEQFF	TGTGCCACCAGTGATGGACGGCAGGTTTACAATGAGCAGTTCTTC
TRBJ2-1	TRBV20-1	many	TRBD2	CSAKIAGAWNEQFF	TGCAGTGCAAAAATAGCGGGAGCCTGGAATGAGCAGTTCTTC
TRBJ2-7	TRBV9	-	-	CASSVGGSYPEQYF	TGTGCCAGCAGCGTAGGAGGCTCCTACCCCGAGCAGTACTTC
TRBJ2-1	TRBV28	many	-	CASSLLSEPYNEQFF	TGTGCCAGCAGTTTGTTAAGCGAACCCTACAATGAGCAGTTCTTC
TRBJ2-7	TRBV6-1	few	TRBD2	CASRAREGQVDSYEQYF	TGTGCCAGCCGAGCCAGGGAGGGGCAGGTAGACTCCTACGAGCAGTACTTC
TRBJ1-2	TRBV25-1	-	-	CASSAVGGPNYGYTF	TGTGCCAGCAGTGCGGTAGGGGGGCCTAACTATGGCTACACCTTC
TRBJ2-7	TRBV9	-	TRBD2	CASSVAPAGVAGSLEQYF	TGTGCCAGCAGCGTAGCCCCGGCCGGGGTAGCGGGCTCTCTCGAGCAGTACTTC
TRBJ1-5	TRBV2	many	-	CASRPTSSVYNQPQHF	TGTGCCAGCAGACCCACGTCCTCAGTTTACAATCAGCCCCAGCATTTT